This TCR beta chain came from a study of T cell repertoires in cytomegalovirus infection. V gave up 2 bases and J gave up 3 bases; unmatched junction bases: 0. Germline-derived CDR1 and CDR2 are KGHDR and SFDVKD. The CDR3 totals 13 residues. This clonotype was found a few times. TCRdb passed the reads through MiXCR, listing each CDR3 protein once. Of 490,000 or so distinct CDR3 sequences in the sample, approximately 10% are singletons; the top ten hold 10%. The source of this sequence is a human donor in good health (CMV status not recorded). Some clones in this sample may be carry-over from other donors' samples. The sample taken for sequencing was PBMCs. V gene TRBV24-1 combines with J gene TRBJ2-7, with 7 bases lining up with TRBD1. This CDR3 reads CATSDWDSYEQYF. The CDR3 DNA reads TGTGCCACCAGTGATTGGGACAGCTACGAGCAGTACTTC.